A single sample gave rise to the 19 T cell receptor beta chains below, sequenced in a study of shared clonotypes between healthy human individuals. Only in-frame clones appear in the TCRdb table, and some are missing; sequencing was by immunoSEQ multiplex PCR. Counted here are approximately 1.5 million clones, approximately 98.5% occurring once; the ten biggest clones make up 0.36%. Sequenced material: naive CD4+ T cells sorted from blood. As to subset: CD45RA+ positively selected. The receptors come from a man aged 25-40 years in good health.

V and J are TRBV28 and TRBJ1-2, with 7 nucleotides matching TRBD1. Germline CDR1 MDHEN, CDR2 SYDVKM. This CDR3 has 12 residues. Trimming at V came to 6 bases and at J to 6 bases, leaving 4 bases not matched to a gene. CDR3 loop: CASSQDRDGYTF. The CDR3 nucleotides read TGTGCCAGCAGCCAAGACAGGGATGGCTACACCTTC.

With regard to this clone: Other DNA variants within this sample encode the same CDR3. This CDR3 is CASSPPGSGETQYF. In DNA, the CDR3 is TGTGCCAGCTCACCACCGGGCTCGGGAGAGACCCAGTACTTC. The chain uses TRBV18 and TRBJ2-5, with D uncertain. Germline V gene data show CDR1 as KGHSH and CDR2 as LQKENI. Trimming removed 0 bases from V and 4 bases from J, with 9 bases in between. This CDR3 region has 14 residues.

The chain joins TRBV11-2 to TRBJ1-1; TRBD1 agrees at 7 bases. Losses at the gene ends were 1 base for V and 6 bases for J; bases not matched to a gene: 17. Germline V gene lookup returns CDR1 SGHAT and CDR2 FQNNGV. CDR3 length: 18 amino acids. The DNA for the CDR3 is TGTGCCAGCAGCTTAGTTAACTTTAGGGGAATGGGACAGCCTGAAGCTTTCTTT. Translated, it gives CASSLVNFRGMGQPEAFF.

This sequence joins TRBV7-9 and TRBJ2-3; D call uncertain. V was clipped by 0 bases and J by 2 bases, with 12 bases between them. The CDR3 totals 16 residues. Per germline, CDR1 SEHNR and CDR2 FQNEAQ (reference sequence). CDR3 in amino acids: CASSLAGQEYTDTQYF. CDR3 sequence (DNA): TGTGCCAGCAGCTTAGCCGGGCAGGAGTACACAGATACGCAGTATTTT. Filled out from reference TRBV7-9 and TRBJ2-3, the complete variable domain reads DTGVSQNPRHKITKRGQNVTFRCDPISEHNRLYWYRQTLGQGPEFLTYFQNEAQLEKSRLLSDRFSAERPKGSFSTLEIQRTEQGDSAMYLCASSLAGQEYTDTQYFGPGTRLTVL.

The chain joins TRBV5-1 to TRBJ1-1; D uncertain. Germline values: CDR1 SGHRS, CDR2 YFSETQ. CDR3 length: 15 residues. V was cut by 1 base and J by 3 bases, with 13 bases left in between. The CDR3 loop reads CASSLSGVRDTEAFF. In nucleotides, the CDR3 is TGCGCCAGCAGCTTGAGTGGGGTTCGGGACACTGAAGCTTTCTTT.

The chain employs TRBV19 and TRBJ1-1, with D unresolved. Germline V gene sequence: CDR1 LNHDA, CDR2 SQIVND (reference sequence). This CDR3 is 13 amino acids long. The V gene lost 8 bases and the J gene lost 1 base, with 11 bases spanning the gap. CDR3 DNA: TGTGCCAGTCCTGTTGTGGAGAACACTGAAGCTTTCTTT. This translates into CASPVVENTEAFF.

The chain links TRBV5-4 to TRBJ2-2; 11 nucleotides align to TRBD2. The CDR3 totals 17 residues. J gave up 7 bases and V 0 bases, and 8 bases lay outside the gene matches. Germline assignment: CDR1 SGHNT and CDR2 YYREEE (reference sequence). CDR3 amino acids: CASSLELAGAFGGELFF. Here the CDR3 DNA reads TGTGCCAGCAGCTTGGAACTAGCGGGAGCGTTTGGCGGGGAGCTGTTTTTT.

The chain joins TRBV7-9 to TRBJ2-7, with 11 nucleotides matching TRBD1. This CDR3 spans 16 amino acids. Germline trimming cut 6 bases from V and 0 bases from J; bases unmatched to any gene: 7. The V gene's germline CDR1 is SEHNR and CDR2 FQNEAQ (reference sequence). In nucleotides, the CDR3 is TGTGCCAGCAGTCCAGGACAGGGGGCTTTCTCCTACGAGCAGTACTTC. This translates into CASSPGQGAFSYEQYF.

CDR3 sequence: CASSQRTSGRVDEQFF. In nucleotides, the CDR3 is TGCGCCAGCAGCCAAAGGACTAGCGGGAGGGTTGATGAGCAGTTCTTC. The V and J genes are TRBV5-1 and TRBJ2-1; 15 bases are a match to TRBD2. The trim removed 4 bases at V and 8 bases at J, leaving 7 bases unmatched. This CDR3 spans 16 amino acids. CDR1 is SGHRS, CDR2 YFSETQ, per germline.

This clone was seen once. V gene TRBV11-2 combines with J gene TRBJ1-5; no clear D gene. The length of the CDR3 is 14 residues. The ends were cut back, 1 base at V and 4 bases at J, with 8 bases in the middle. In germline, CDR1 is SGHAT, CDR2 FQNNGV. CDR3 protein: CASSLVSINQPQHF. DNA for the CDR3: TGTGCCAGCAGCTTAGTCTCGATAAATCAGCCCCAGCATTTT.

The chain joins TRBV15 to TRBJ2-7, with a possible D match to TRBD2 (5 bases). The CDR3 consists of 15 residues. Germline CDR1 is LNHNV and CDR2 is YYDKDF (reference sequence). Trimming cost V 2 bases and J 0 bases, with 11 bases left between them. The CDR3 spells CATSRLTGVSYEQYF. CDR3 nucleotide sequence: TGTGCCACCAGCAGATTAACCGGGGTCTCCTACGAGCAGTACTTC.

V is TRBV18 and J is TRBJ1-5, with TRBD1 as a possible D gene (5 bases). CDR3 size: 14 residues. Germline assignment: CDR1 KGHSH and CDR2 LQKENI. The V end lost 4 bases, the J end lost 4 bases, and 11 bases lay between the germline ends. The CDR3 coding sequence is TGTGCCAGCTCACTCGACAGCCAAAATCAGCCCCAGCATTTT. This translates into CASSLDSQNQPQHF. The complete variable domain, with remaining parts taken from reference TRBV18 and TRBJ1-5, reads NAGVMQNPRHLVRRRGQEARLRCSPMKGHSHVYWYRQLPEEGLKFMVYLQKENIIDESGMPKERFSAEFPKEGPSILRIQQVVRGDSAAYFCASSLDSQNQPQHFGDGTRLSIL.

The rearrangement links TRBV5-1 to TRBJ2-7; 11 positions match TRBD2. Germline V gene sequence: CDR1 SGHRS, CDR2 YFSETQ. This CDR3 is built from 15 residues. Trimming removed 4 bases from V and 3 bases from J; junction bases left unmatched: 6. The CDR3 DNA is TGCGCCAGCAGCCCGTGGGGACTAGCGGACTACGAGCAGTACTTC. As protein: CASSPWGLADYEQYF.

V and J are TRBV18 and TRBJ2-5; 11 nucleotides agree with TRBD2. Germline CDR1 and CDR2: KGHSH and LQKENI. CDR3 length equals 16 residues. J was trimmed by 0 bases and V by 4 bases; bases with no gene match: 4. The CDR3 loop is CASSLRTSGHQETQYF. The CDR3 nucleotides are TGTGCCAGCTCACTTAGGACTAGCGGGCACCAAGAGACCCAGTACTTC.

The chain combines TRBV9 with TRBJ2-7; 10 bases are shared with TRBD2. This CDR3 is built from 18 residues. Germline V gene sequence: CDR1 SGDLS, CDR2 YYNGEE. V shed 0 bases and J 4 bases; nucleotides not matched to a gene: 13. The CDR3 loop reads CASSVGTSGEKVKYEQYF. The DNA of the CDR3 is TGTGCCAGCAGCGTAGGGACTAGCGGCGAGAAAGTTAAGTACGAGCAGTACTTC.

The chain employs TRBV28 and TRBJ2-7, with unresolved D. This CDR3 spans 16 amino acids. The V end was cut by 3 bases, the J end by 3 bases, with 18 bases between. Germline V gene sequence: CDR1 MDHEN, CDR2 SYDVKM. CDR3 loop: CASSFFGFNSRYEQYF. The CDR3 DNA is TGTGCCAGCAGTTTTTTTGGATTCAACTCCCGCTACGAGCAGTACTTC.

This sequence joins TRBV18 and TRBJ2-1; the D is unclear. This CDR3 is built from 13 residues. V lost 2 bases to trimming and J lost 5 bases, with 7 bases between them. Germline CDR1 and CDR2: KGHSH and LQKENI. The CDR3 DNA reads TGTGCCAGCTCACCAACAGCTAACAATGAGCAGTTCTTC. This encodes CASSPTANNEQFF.

The rearrangement joins TRBV5-1 to TRBJ2-2; no reliable D call. Trimming stripped 0 bases from V and 5 bases from J, with 11 bases between. The CDR3 totals 15 residues. Germline CDR1 is SGHRS and CDR2 is YFSETQ. The CDR3, as DNA: TGCGCCAGCAGCTTGGGTACCAGGAGTACCGGGGAGCTGTTTTTT. It yields the protein CASSLGTRSTGELFF.

Points on this clone: The sample contains more than one DNA sequence encoding this CDR3. The chain joins TRBV9 to TRBJ2-5; no clear D. Trimming removed 2 bases at V and 3 bases at J, with 8 bases between. The CDR3 contains 13 residues. Germline V gives CDR1 SGDLS, CDR2 YYNGEE. The CDR3 protein is CASSVGQKETQYF. DNA for the CDR3: TGTGCCAGCAGCGTGGGCCAAAAAGAGACCCAGTACTTC.